Below, 22 T cell receptor beta chains from the same sample are listed, as sequenced in a study of T cell responses to AZD1222 COVID-19 vaccine (dated by TCRdb to the early 2020s). The sample's time point label, in plain terms: baseline before first vaccination. Libraries came from the immunoSEQ multiplex PCR assay. The clones in this table, taken by TCRdb from immuneACCESS, are in-frame only. Not every clone is retained; where verified, under half of the shortfall comes from an unresolved V gene, and the cause of the rest is unknown. A total of roughly 120,000 clones appear in this sample, 89% of them only once. Jointly, the top ten make up approximately 4.2% of the sample. This specimen was peripheral blood, taken on day 0 of AZD1222 vaccination. These receptors originate from an adult in good health.

In DNA, the CDR3 is TGTGCCAGCAGCTTGACCCTAGACACGGCTGAAGCTTTCTTT. Translating gives CASSLTLDTAEAFF. The rearrangement joins TRBV5-4 to TRBJ1-1, with D hard to call. Germline lookup yields CDR1 SGHNT and CDR2 YYREEE (reference sequence). The CDR3 is 14 residues long. V dropped 1 base and J dropped 6 bases, with 13 bases sitting between them.

V and J are TRBV27 and TRBJ2-1, with 14 positions matching TRBD2. The ends lost 5 bases at V and 5 bases at J; junction bases unmatched: 8. The germline gives CDR1 MNHEY, CDR2 SMNVEV (reference sequence). The CDR3 contains 17 residues. CDR3 residues: CASSPNPGLAGDNEQFF. In DNA form, the CDR3 reads TGTGCCAGCAGTCCCAATCCGGGACTAGCGGGAGACAATGAGCAGTTCTTC.

The J gene is TRBJ2-7, the V gene TRBV7-9, with D possibly TRBD2 on 7 matching bases. The V and J ends lost 4 bases and 4 bases respectively, with 23 bases between them. Germline V gene lookup returns CDR1 SEHNR and CDR2 FQNEAQ (reference sequence). The CDR3 length is 17 residues. CDR3 nucleotide sequence: TGTGCCAGCAGCTCGTTCCCCGGGATGGGAGGGGGGTACGAGCAGTACTTC. Protein product: CASSSFPGMGGGYEQYF.

The chain joins TRBV6-6 to TRBJ1-4; TRBD1 matches at 7 bases. The germline V gene encodes CDR1 MNHNY and CDR2 SVGAGI (reference sequence). The CDR3 extends over 15 amino acids. V lost 0 bases and J lost 6; bases outside the gene matches: 4. This CDR3 is CASSYSKGADEKLFF. The CDR3 nucleotides are TGTGCCAGCAGTTACTCGAAGGGGGCTGATGAAAAACTGTTTTTT.

The gene calls are TRBV11-1 and TRBJ2-3; TRBD1 is a possible D gene (6 bases). The V gene lost 5 bases and the J gene lost 1 base, with 10 bases spanning the gap. Germline values: CDR1 SGHAT, CDR2 FQDESV (reference sequence). CDR3 length equals 14 residues. CDR3 in DNA: TGTGCCAGCAGCACGGACAGACGCACAGATACGCAGTATTTT. Its translation is CASSTDRRTDTQYF.

The gene calls are TRBV6-2 or TRBV6-3 and TRBJ1-5; unclear D gene. The CDR3 spans 18 residues. The germline gives CDR1 MNHEY, CDR2 SVGEGT. Trimming took 0 bases from V and 0 from J, leaving 15 bases between them. The CDR3, as DNA: TGTGCCAGCAGTTACTCGAGAGGAGGCAGCAATAGCAATCAGCCCCAGCATTTT. Protein sequence: CASSYSRGGSNSNQPQHF.

J is TRBJ2-7 and V is TRBV28; D could derive from TRBD1 or TRBD2 (5 bases each). The CDR3 totals 14 residues. V lost 2 bases to trimming and J lost 3 bases, with 11 bases between them. Germline lookup yields CDR1 MDHEN and CDR2 SYDVKM. CDR3 bases: TGTGCCAGCAGTTTAGGGGGTTTCGTCTACGAGCAGTACTTC. Translation gives CASSLGGFVYEQYF. The full variable domain, its missing parts supplied by reference TRBV28 and TRBJ2-7, is DVKVTQSSRYLVKRTGEKVFLECVQDMDHENMFWYRQDPGLGLRLIYFSYDVKMKEKGDIPEGYSVSREKKERFSLILESASTNQTSMYLCASSLGGFVYEQYFGPGTRLTVT.

The sample holds a few counts of this clone. The V call is TRBV3-1 (or the pseudogene TRBV3-2), the J call TRBJ2-3; D is unclear. The CDR3 is 16 residues long. In germline, CDR1 is LGHDT, CDR2 YNNKEL (reference sequence). With 1 base removed from V and 2 bases from J, the gap between germline ends came to 13 bases. The CDR3 DNA sequence: TGTGCCAGCAGCCAAGGGGTGAACGCCTACACAGATACGCAGTATTTT. Encoded protein: CASSQGVNAYTDTQYF.

J is TRBJ2-6 and V is TRBV27; the D gene is possibly TRBD1 (6 bases). This CDR3 comprises 18 residues. V was pared by 3 bases and J by 2 bases, with 17 bases between. The germline V gene encodes CDR1 MNHEY and CDR2 SMNVEV (reference sequence). This chain's CDR3 is CASSLTQGRFTGANVLTF. CDR3 nucleotides: TGTGCCAGCAGTTTGACCCAGGGGCGCTTTACTGGGGCCAACGTCCTGACTTTC. The full variable domain, rest sourced from reference TRBV27 and TRBJ2-6, is EAQVTQNPRYLITVTGKKLTVTCSQNMNHEYMSWYRQDPGLGLRQIYYSMNVEVTDKGDVPEGYKVSRKEKRNFPLILESPSPNQTSLYFCASSLTQGRFTGANVLTFGAGSRLTVL.

The chain has TRBV2 and TRBJ1-2; D call uncertain. The V gene lost 0 bases and the J gene lost 1 base, with 6 bases spanning the gap. Germline V lookup: CDR1 SNHLY, CDR2 FYNNEI. The CDR3 contains 14 residues. The CDR3 loop reads CASSEAWHNYGYTF. The CDR3 coding sequence is TGTGCCAGCAGTGAAGCCTGGCATAACTATGGCTACACCTTC.

The V call is TRBV7-2, the J call TRBJ1-1, with no clear D. V dropped 5 bases and J dropped 0 bases, with 7 bases sitting between them. Germline CDR1 is SGHTA and CDR2 is FQGNSA. The CDR3 totals 13 residues. The CDR3 coding sequence is TGTGCCAGCAGCACCCAAATGAACACTGAAGCTTTCTTT. Its protein is CASSTQMNTEAFF.

This chain connects TRBV4-1 to TRBJ1-5, with no clear D. CDR1 is MGHRA and CDR2 is YSYEKL in the germline V gene. The CDR3 extends over 13 amino acids. The V end lost 0 bases, the J end lost 5 bases, and 5 bases lay between the germline ends. CDR3 DNA sequence: TGCGCCAGCAGCCAAGAACGCGATCAGCCCCAGCATTTT. It specifies CASSQERDQPQHF.

This sequence joins TRBV7-3 and TRBJ2-1; 10 nucleotides agree with TRBD2. Germline V gene sequence: CDR1 SGHTA, CDR2 FQGTGA. The CDR3 loop spans 16 amino acids. V was pared by 2 bases and J by 10 bases, with 11 bases of the junction left unmatched. CDR3 in amino acids: CASSLSGTSALWEQFF. The CDR3 nucleotides read TGTGCCAGCAGCTTATCCGGGACTAGCGCCTTATGGGAGCAGTTCTTC.

This clone was seen only once. The chain uses TRBV18 and TRBJ2-7; D gene ambiguous. The V gene lost 0 bases and the J gene lost 5 bases, with 8 bases spanning the gap. CDR1 and CDR2 (germline): KGHSH, LQKENI. The CDR3 covers 13 residues. The CDR3 reads CASSPPLSHEQYF. In DNA, the CDR3 is TGTGCCAGCTCACCACCGTTGTCCCACGAGCAGTACTTC.

This chain uses TRBV19 with TRBJ1-6; D gene unclear. CDR3 length: 14 residues. V was shortened by 5 bases and J by 6 bases, with 11 bases between the two germline ends. Germline CDR1 and CDR2: LNHDA and SQIVND (reference sequence). The CDR3 protein is CASSYGVPNSPLHF. CDR3 DNA: TGTGCCAGTAGTTACGGAGTGCCTAATTCACCCCTCCACTTT.

This chain uses TRBV5-1 with TRBJ1-4; TRBD1 might be the D (6 bases). This CDR3 region has 15 residues. Germline V CDR1 and CDR2: SGHRS, YFSETQ. Trimming removed 0 bases at V and 2 bases at J, with 8 bases between. The DNA for the CDR3 is TGCGCCAGCAGCTTGGTGGGGGGCACTAATGAAAAACTGTTTTTT. The encoded protein is CASSLVGGTNEKLFF. The full variable domain, in which reference TRBV5-1 and TRBJ1-4 provide the parts outside the CDR3, is KAGVTQTPRYLIKTRGQQVTLSCSPISGHRSVSWYQQTPGQGLQFLFEYFSETQRNKGNFPGRFSGRQFSNSRSEMNVSTLELGDSALYLCASSLVGGTNEKLFFGSGTQLSVL.

This sequence joins TRBV11-2 and TRBJ1-6; D is ambiguous. In germline, CDR1 is SGHAT, CDR2 FQNNGV. This CDR3 has 17 residues. The V end was cut by 5 bases, the J end by 9 bases, with 23 bases between. This CDR3 reads CASSRITAHGSISPLHF. CDR3 in DNA: TGTGCCAGCAGCCGAATCACGGCACACGGTTCGATTTCACCCCTCCACTTT.

The chain combines TRBV3-1 (or the pseudogene TRBV3-2) with TRBJ1-5, with D possibly being TRBD1 (6 bases). V was pared by 3 bases and J by 14 bases, with 29 bases between. The CDR3 loop spans 17 amino acids. Germline CDR1 LGHDT, CDR2 YNNKEL (reference sequence). The chain's CDR3 is CASSHTQAGTTVPEKHF. CDR3 nucleotides: TGTGCCAGCAGCCACACACAGGCGGGGACAACTGTCCCGGAAAAGCATTTT.

This clone occurred once. V gene TRBV18 combines with J gene TRBJ1-3; D may be TRBD1 (6 bases). From germline, CDR1 is KGHSH and CDR2 LQKENI. The CDR3 loop spans 17 amino acids. Between the trimmed V and J ends, which lost 3 bases and 3 bases, there was a span of 18 bases. This CDR3 reads CASSPGFLGHVGNTIYF. The CDR3 nucleotides read TGTGCCAGCTCACCGGGATTTCTGGGACACGTTGGAAACACCATATATTTT. The variable domain in full, completed from reference TRBV18 and TRBJ1-3, reads NAGVMQNPRHLVRRRGQEARLRCSPMKGHSHVYWYRQLPEEGLKFMVYLQKENIIDESGMPKERFSAEFPKEGPSILRIQQVVRGDSAAYFCASSPGFLGHVGNTIYFGEGSWLTVV.

The chain combines TRBV5-4 with TRBJ1-3; 8 bases match TRBD1. Germline V lookup: CDR1 SGHNT, CDR2 YYREEE (reference sequence). CDR3 length equals 16 residues. Trimming cost V 4 bases and J 1 base; bases outside gene matches: 7. CDR3 nucleotide sequence: TGTGCCAGCAGCAAGGAACGGACAGGGTCTGGAAACACCATATATTTT. This translates into CASSKERTGSGNTIYF.

The genes are TRBV5-1 and TRBJ2-5; a possible D gene is TRBD2 (6 bases). The germline V gene has CDR1 SGHRS and CDR2 YFSETQ. The V gene lost 1 base and the J gene lost 0 bases, with 7 bases spanning the gap. The CDR3 totals 14 residues. The CDR3 region is CASSLWGDQETQYF. The CDR3 DNA is TGCGCCAGCAGCTTGTGGGGGGACCAAGAGACCCAGTACTTC. Drawing the rest from reference TRBV5-1 and TRBJ2-5, the complete variable domain is KAGVTQTPRYLIKTRGQQVTLSCSPISGHRSVSWYQQTPGQGLQFLFEYFSETQRNKGNFPGRFSGRQFSNSRSEMNVSTLELGDSALYLCASSLWGDQETQYFGPGTRLLVL.

This clone has a single count. This chain links TRBV7-2 with TRBJ2-5; the D is unclear. Germline CDR1 is SGHTA and CDR2 is FQGNSA. The germline V and J ends were trimmed by 4 bases and 6 bases, with 6 bases remaining between them. The CDR3 extends over 11 amino acids. The CDR3 protein is CASSYTKTQYF. CDR3 coding DNA: TGTGCCAGCAGCTATACAAAGACCCAGTACTTC.